This TCR beta chain was observed in a study of blood T cell repertoires in COVID-19. Trimming shortened V by 3 bases and J by 9 bases, and 12 bases separated the two germline ends. The germline CDR1 and CDR2 sequences are MDHEN and SYDVKM. The CDR3 has 13 amino acids. The table came from immunoSEQ multiplex PCR; TCRdb's copy has only in-frame clones and leaves some out. The sample contains about 310,000 clones, over 85% of which appear only once. The clonotype originates from a woman in her 30s who had recovered from COVID-19. The sample was PBMCs or T cells enriched from blood (not recorded which). The V and J genes are TRBV28 and TRBJ2-1; D perhaps matches TRBD2 (6 bases). The CDR3 DNA sequence: TGTGCCAGCAGTTTCTCGGAGGGCCGTGAGCAGTTCTTC. This sequence encodes CASSFSEGREQFF.